A selection of T cell receptor beta chains follows, all from one sample in a study of shared clonotypes between healthy human individuals. Clones were sequenced by immunoSEQ multiplex PCR, and TCRdb holds only the in-frame ones, with some missing. The sample includes some 2,000,000 clones, approximately 94% of them seen just once. The specimen was naive CD8+ T cells sorted from blood. Every receptor here comes from a man between 18 and 29 years old in good health. The CDR3 runs from the conserved cysteine through the conserved F or W. Each record gives: clone size, V gene, J gene, D gene, CDR3 DNA, CDR3 protein. The D gene is left open where the match is weak. Expanded clones get a size class; other rows say once, few or many, or leave the size out.

.	TRBV29-1	TRBJ2-1	TRBD2	TGCAGCGTCGCTCCCCCGGTAGCGGGAGGGCCCTATGAGCAGTTCTTC	CSVAPPVAGGPYEQFF
.	TRBV5-1	TRBJ2-3	TRBD2	TGCGCCAGCAGCCAGGGACTAGCGGGAGAGAAGGATACGCAGTATTTT	CASSQGLAGEKDTQYF
.	TRBV7-2	TRBJ2-1	TRBD2	TGTGCCAGCAGCTCTAGCGGGAGCCCCTACAATGAGCAGTTCTTC	CASSSSGSPYNEQFF
.	TRBV9	TRBJ2-3	.	TGTGCCAGCAGCGTAGGGGACGGCAGCACAGATACGCAGTATTTT	CASSVGDGSTDTQYF
.	TRBV27	TRBJ1-1	.	TGTGCCAGCAGTTCTTTCCCCCACACTGAAGCTTTCTTT	CASSSFPHTEAFF
.	TRBV28	TRBJ1-2	.	TGTGCCAGCAGTTTATACGGGCAGGGGATTCATGGCTACACCTTC	CASSLYGQGIHGYTF
.	TRBV25-1	TRBJ1-1	.	TGTGCCAGCAGTGAATGGGGGCAGGGAGGAGCTGAAGCTTTCTTT	CASSEWGQGGAEAFF
.	TRBV6-5	TRBJ1-1	TRBD1	TGTGCCAGCAGTTACTCGCAGGGGGTATATGGTGAAGCTTTCTTT	CASSYSQGVYGEAFF
few	TRBV4-1	TRBJ1-1	.	TGCGCCAGCAGCCAAGATGGTAGCCGCCGGGAAGCTTTCTTT	CASSQDGSRREAFF
once	TRBV7-9	TRBJ1-1	.	TGTGCCAGCAGCTTAGACGCCGCGGCTTTCTTT	CASSLDAAAFF
.	TRBV7-8	TRBJ1-1	.	TGTGCCAGCAGCCTGTGGCCGGGAGGGGACACTGAAGCTTTCTTT	CASSLWPGGDTEAFF